Below, 2 T cell receptor beta chains from the same sample are listed, as sequenced in a study of blood T cells in healthy people across ages. The use of a sample-barcoded 5' primer and a J-beta primer mix characterized a second PCR of 7 to 11 cycles. MiXCR, run by TCRdb on the 5' RACE reads, gives a single entry per CDR3 protein. This repertoire shows about 930,000 distinct CDR3 sequences, 25% to 35% found once; its top ten account for about 9.4%. The data were also submitted as part of a second study, on T cells of mothers and their children.

Sequenced material: blood. These receptor sequences come from a woman aged 40 to 50 in good health.

The rearrangement joins TRBV27 to TRBJ2-3, with D possibly TRBD1 on 5 matching bases. The CDR3 is 12 amino acids. V was pared by 11 bases and J by 1 base, with 10 bases between. CDR1 is MNHEY and CDR2 is SMNVEV in the germline V gene (reference sequence). The DNA for the CDR3 is TGTGCCGTGGCCAGGGGCACAGATACGCAGTATTTT. Protein sequence: CAVARGTDTQYF.

This clonotype was observed many times. This rearrangement joins TRBV4-2 to TRBJ2-7; 7 nucleotides align to TRBD2. The CDR3 is made up of 14 amino acids. With V trimmed by 4 bases and J by 5 bases, 8 bases remained unmatched. Germline CDR1 reads LGHNA; CDR2 reads YNFKEQ. CDR3 loop: CASSPGGGLHEQYF. The CDR3 DNA is TGTGCCAGCAGCCCCGGCGGGGGATTACACGAGCAGTACTTC.